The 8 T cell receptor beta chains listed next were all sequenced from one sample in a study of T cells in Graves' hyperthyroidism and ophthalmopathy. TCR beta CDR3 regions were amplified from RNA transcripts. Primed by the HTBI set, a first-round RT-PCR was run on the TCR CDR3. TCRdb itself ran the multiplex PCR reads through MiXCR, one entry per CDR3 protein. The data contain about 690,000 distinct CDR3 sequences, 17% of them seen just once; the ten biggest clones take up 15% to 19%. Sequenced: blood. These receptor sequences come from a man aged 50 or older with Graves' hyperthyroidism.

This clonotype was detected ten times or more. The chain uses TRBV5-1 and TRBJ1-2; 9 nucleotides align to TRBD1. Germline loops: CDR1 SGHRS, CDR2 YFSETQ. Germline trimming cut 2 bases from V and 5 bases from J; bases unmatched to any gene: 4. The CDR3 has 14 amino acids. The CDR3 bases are TGCGCCAGCAGCTTTGAGGACAGGGGATATGGCTACACCTTC. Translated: CASSFEDRGYGYTF.

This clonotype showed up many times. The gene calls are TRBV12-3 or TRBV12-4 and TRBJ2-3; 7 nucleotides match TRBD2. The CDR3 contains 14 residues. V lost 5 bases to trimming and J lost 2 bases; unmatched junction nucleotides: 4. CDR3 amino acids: CASSNRDYTDTQYF. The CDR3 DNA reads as TGTGCCAGCAGTAACCGGGACTACACAGATACGCAGTATTTT.

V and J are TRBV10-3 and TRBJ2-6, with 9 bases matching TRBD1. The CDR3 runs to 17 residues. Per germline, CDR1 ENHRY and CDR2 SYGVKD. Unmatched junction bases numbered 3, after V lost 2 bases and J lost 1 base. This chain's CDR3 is CAISEAGTGSGANVLTF. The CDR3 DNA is TGTGCCATCAGTGAGGCCGGGACAGGGTCTGGGGCCAACGTCCTGACTTTC.

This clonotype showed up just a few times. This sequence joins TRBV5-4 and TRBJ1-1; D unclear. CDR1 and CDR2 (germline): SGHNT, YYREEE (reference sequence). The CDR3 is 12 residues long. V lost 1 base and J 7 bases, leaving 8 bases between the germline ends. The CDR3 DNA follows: TGTGCCAGCAGCTTGTACGACGGTGAAGCTTTCTTT. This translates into CASSLYDGEAFF.

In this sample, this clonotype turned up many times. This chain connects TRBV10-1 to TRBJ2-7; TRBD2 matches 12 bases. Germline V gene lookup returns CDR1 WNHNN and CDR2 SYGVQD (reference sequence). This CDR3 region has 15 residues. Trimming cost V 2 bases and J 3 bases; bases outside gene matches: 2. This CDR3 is CASSEGLAGNYEQYF. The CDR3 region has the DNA TGCGCCAGCAGTGAGGGACTAGCGGGGAACTACGAGCAGTACTTC.

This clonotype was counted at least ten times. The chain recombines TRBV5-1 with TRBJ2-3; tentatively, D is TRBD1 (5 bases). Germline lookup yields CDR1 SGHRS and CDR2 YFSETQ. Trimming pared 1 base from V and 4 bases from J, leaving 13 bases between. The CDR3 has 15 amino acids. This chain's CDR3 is CASSLLGLSADTQYF. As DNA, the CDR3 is TGCGCCAGCAGCTTGTTGGGGCTCTCCGCAGATACGCAGTATTTT.

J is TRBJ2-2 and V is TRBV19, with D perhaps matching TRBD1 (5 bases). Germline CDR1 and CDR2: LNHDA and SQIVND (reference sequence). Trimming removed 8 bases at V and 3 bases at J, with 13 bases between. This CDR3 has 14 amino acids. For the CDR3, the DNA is TGTGCCAGTCGAGAAGACAGCTACACCGGGGAGCTGTTTTTT. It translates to CASREDSYTGELFF. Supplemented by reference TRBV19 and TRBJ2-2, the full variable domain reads DGGITQSPKYLFRKEGQNVTLSCEQNLNHDAMYWYRQDPGQGLRLIYYSQIVNDFQKGDIAEGYSVSREKKESFPLTVTSAQKNPTAFYLCASREDSYTGELFFGEGSRLTVL.

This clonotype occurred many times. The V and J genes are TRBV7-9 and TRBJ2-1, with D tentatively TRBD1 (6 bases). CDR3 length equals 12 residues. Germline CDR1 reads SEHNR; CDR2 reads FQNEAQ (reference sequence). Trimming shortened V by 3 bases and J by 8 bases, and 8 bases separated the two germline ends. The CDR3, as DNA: TGTGCCAGCAGCTTCACAGGGCATGAGCAGTTCTTC. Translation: CASSFTGHEQFF.